This T cell receptor (beta chain) is drawn from a study of beta chain features in type 1 diabetes. Regarding the study as a whole: Researchers cautioned that cDNA sequencing could over-represent cells with high TCR expression.

The V end lost 1 base, the J end lost 8 bases, and 11 bases lay between the germline ends. The CDR3 runs 13 residues. Germline V gives CDR1 SEHNR, CDR2 FQNEAQ (reference sequence). The sample holds a few counts of this clone. What it binds is unknown. cDNA synthesis used the whole RNA isolate, giving expressed TCRB sequences. This table comes from immunoSEQ multiplex PCR, and its TCRdb copy is limited to in-frame clones, with some not included. Of under 900,000 clones in the sample, roughly 15% were seen once. The chain employs TRBV7-9 and TRBJ1-2; possible D gene TRBD1, 5 bases. Sequencing input: naive CD4+ T cells from blood. This receptor was taken from a woman aged 18-29 years in good health. The CDR3 DNA sequence: TGTGCCAGCAGCTTAGTTGCAGGGCAAGGCTACACCTTC. It is translated as CASSLVAGQGYTF.